The rows below give T cell receptor beta chains drawn from one sample of a study of radiation and T cells in renal cell carcinoma. Assay: immunoSEQ multiplex PCR; the TCRdb copy retains only in-frame clones and omits some. The sample holds 55,000 to 65,000 clones, 65% to 85% seen once. Sequenced material: blood, taken from a patient whose treatment included radiotherapy and nephrectomy. All receptors derive from a man between 60 and 70 years old with renal cell carcinoma. The CDR3 runs from the conserved cysteine through the conserved F or W. A D gene is named only where the DNA matches it firmly. Size is omitted from some rows. Given values are once, few, many or a class for expanded clones.

clone_size j_call d_call v_call cdr3_nt cdr3_aa
. TRBJ1-1 . TRBV5-5 TGTGCCAGCAGCTTGTTCAGGGGGAACACTGAAGCTTTCTTT CASSLFRGNTEAFF
. TRBJ2-1 TRBD1 TRBV10-3 TGTGCCATCAGTGAAGGGACAGGGGGCTTGGATGAGCAGTTCTTC CAISEGTGGLDEQFF
. TRBJ1-2 . TRBV30 TGTGCCGGCGGCAGGGGTAACTATGGCTACACCTTC CAGGRGNYGYTF
. TRBJ2-3 . TRBV11-3 TGTGCCAGCAGCTTAGATCTAGGGGTAGCCGGCGATACGCAGTATTTT CASSLDLGVAGDTQYF
. TRBJ2-3 . TRBV19 TGTGCCAGTAGTATAGGAAAGGGTAGCGGAGATACGCAGTATTTT CASSIGKGSGDTQYF
. TRBJ2-1 . TRBV14 TGTGCCAGCAGCCAAGAACACGAGCAGTTCTTC CASSQEHEQFF
. TRBJ1-6 . TRBV6-5 TGTGCCAGCAGCCTCAGGGCGTCACCCCTCCACTTT CASSLRASPLHF
few TRBJ1-1 TRBD1 TRBV4-2 TGTGCCAGCAGCCAAGGGCGACAGGGTGAAGCTTTCTTT CASSQGRQGEAFF
. TRBJ1-5 TRBD1 TRBV7-9 TGTGCCAGCAGCTCGATCCAGGGGGTCAGTTATAGCAATCAGCCCCAGCATTTT CASSSIQGVSYSNQPQHF
. TRBJ1-6 . TRBV29-1 TGCAGCTACCGGACAGAACAGGATTCACCCCTCCACTTT CSYRTEQDSPLHF
. TRBJ2-3 TRBD2 TRBV27 TGTGCCAGCAGTTCCCGACTAGCGGGAGGGCCCGCGCAGTATTTT CASSSRLAGGPAQYF
. TRBJ2-2 . TRBV5-1 TGCGCCAGCAGCTTGGGGGTCAACACCGGGGAGCTGTTTTTT CASSLGVNTGELFF
. TRBJ2-7 TRBD1 TRBV27 TGTGCCAGCAGTTCAAAAAGACAGGGGGGTCCCTACGAGCAGTACTTC CASSSKRQGGPYEQYF
. TRBJ1-4 TRBD1 TRBV7-9 TGTGCCAGCAGCTTAGGGACAGGCAATGAAAAACTGTTTTTT CASSLGTGNEKLFF
. TRBJ1-4 . TRBV25-1 TGTGCCAGCAGTGCACCCTCGGGACAAATTGTAAAACTGTTTTTT CASSAPSGQIVKLFF
. TRBJ2-2 TRBD2 TRBV10-2 TGCGCCAGCTCGACTAGCGTTAACACCGGGGAGCTGTTTTTT CASSTSVNTGELFF
once TRBJ2-2 TRBD1 TRBV7-2 TGTGCCAGCAGCTTAACAGGGGGCGTAACCGGGGAGCTGTTTTTT CASSLTGGVTGELFF
few TRBJ1-2 TRBD1 TRBV25-1 TGTGCCAGCGGAGCTATGGAGGGGGCTGGCTACACCTTC CASGAMEGAGYTF
. TRBJ2-7 TRBD1 TRBV19 TGTGCCAGTAGTAGCGGACAGGGGGCGGGCGAGCAGTACTTC CASSSGQGAGEQYF
. TRBJ1-3 . TRBV5-6 TGTGCCAGCAGCTTGAACAGCCGCGGCGACACCATATATTTT CASSLNSRGDTIYF
. TRBJ2-5 . TRBV23-1 TGCGCCAGCAGTCAATCGAAGGATACCCAGTACTTC CASSQSKDTQYF
few TRBJ1-4 TRBD1 TRBV4-3 TGCGCCAGCAGCCTGATACCACAGGGGGCGAGGGAAAAACTGTTTTTT CASSLIPQGAREKLFF
few TRBJ2-1 . TRBV7-3 TGTGCCAGCAGCTTTGGCGGGGATGAGCAGTTCTTC CASSFGGDEQFF
. TRBJ2-3 . TRBV5-1 TGCGCCAGCAGCTTGGGACCGGGGACAGATACGCAGTATTTT CASSLGPGTDTQYF
. TRBJ2-3 TRBD2 TRBV5-3 TGTGCCAGAAGCCTAGAGGGACTAGCGGGGGGCGCAGATACGCAGTATTTT CARSLEGLAGGADTQYF
. TRBJ1-6 . TRBV6-5 TGTGCCAGCAGTTACCTACCATATAATTCACCCCTCCACTTT CASSYLPYNSPLHF
few TRBJ1-3 TRBD1 TRBV30 TGTGCCTGGATGGAGGGGGCGCGAGGAAACACCATATATTTT CAWMEGARGNTIYF
. TRBJ1-1 TRBD1 TRBV7-9 TGTGCCAGCAGCCCCGACAGGGCTGAAGCTTTCTTT CASSPDRAEAFF
. TRBJ2-1 TRBD2 TRBV7-2 TGTGCCAGCAACCCCGAAGGGGAGGGGCGATTGGGAAATGAGCAGTTCTTC CASNPEGEGRLGNEQFF
. TRBJ2-1 . TRBV11-2 TGTGCCAGCAGATATTACAGGCTCCGTGGCAATGAGCAGTTCTTC CASRYYRLRGNEQFF
. TRBJ2-3 . TRBV19 TGTGCCAGTAGTATCTCCCGGGGGGCGGGAGAGGTAGATACGCAGTATTTT CASSISRGAGEVDTQYF
. TRBJ1-5 . TRBV7-2 TGTGCCAGCAGCTTACGGGGGTGGGGGAACAACCAGCCCCAGCATTTT CASSLRGWGNNQPQHF
few TRBJ2-2 . TRBV5-1 TGCGCCAGCAGCTCCTCCCGCTCGGGGTCCGGGGAGCTGTTTTTT CASSSSRSGSGELFF
. TRBJ2-2 . TRBV5-1 TGCGCCAGCAGCGCGGGGACAGTTAACACCGGGGAGCTGTTTTTT CASSAGTVNTGELFF
. TRBJ1-1 TRBD1 TRBV5-1 TGCGCCAGCAGCAAAGGGACAGGACGGAACACTGAAGCTTTCTTT CASSKGTGRNTEAFF
. TRBJ2-7 . TRBV5-4 TGTGCCAGCAGCTTGGCCGGGAACCCAGGGGGGTTCGAGCAGTACTTC CASSLAGNPGGFEQYF
few TRBJ2-2 TRBD2 TRBV4-1 TGCGCCAGCGAGAGCGGGAGAAATTCCGGGGAGCTGTTTTTT CASESGRNSGELFF
. TRBJ1-1 TRBD1 TRBV4-2 TGTGCCAGCAGCCAAGGGGGACAGGGGTTCACTGAAGCTTTCTTT CASSQGGQGFTEAFF
. TRBJ2-5 . TRBV5-5 TGTGCCAGCAGCTTCGGAGCGGAAGAGACCCAGTACTTC CASSFGAEETQYF
. TRBJ2-2 TRBD2 TRBV27 TGTGCCAGCAGTTTAGGACTAGCGGGGGGTATGAACACCGGGGAGCTGTTTTTT CASSLGLAGGMNTGELFF